Shown below are 25 T cell receptor beta chains from a single sample sequenced in a study of blood T cell repertoires in COVID-19. Libraries were prepared by immunoSEQ multiplex PCR; TCRdb keeps only in-frame clonotypes and omits some of them. The sample lists some 160,000 clones; over 80% were seen once. Specimen: peripheral blood. All receptors derive from a man in his 70s who had recovered from COVID-19.

The chain employs TRBV2 and TRBJ2-3; 9 positions match TRBD1. In germline, CDR1 is SNHLY, CDR2 FYNNEI. The CDR3 consists of 14 residues. The V and J ends lost 6 bases and 4 bases, in that order; junction bases with no gene match: 5. The CDR3 loop is CASSRQGDPDTQYF. The CDR3 DNA follows: TGTGCCAGCAGCCGACAGGGGGACCCAGATACGCAGTATTTT. Supplemented by reference TRBV2 and TRBJ2-3, the full variable domain reads EPEVTQTPSHQVTQMGQEVILRCVPISNHLYFYWYRQILGQKVEFLVSFYNNEISEKSEIFDDQFSVERPDGSNFTLKIRSTKLEDSAMYFCASSRQGDPDTQYFGPGTRLTVL.

This rearrangement joins TRBV18 to TRBJ2-5; possibly TRBD1 for D (7 bases). The CDR3 has 16 residues. Germline values: CDR1 KGHSH, CDR2 LQKENI. V lost 3 bases and J lost 4, with 18 bases in between. The CDR3 protein is CASSPRVDRRGETQYF. Written as DNA, the CDR3 is TGTGCCAGCTCACCTCGAGTGGACAGGAGGGGAGAGACCCAGTACTTC.

The CDR3 region has the DNA TGTGCCAGCAGCCCCATAGCGGGAGTAGGTGAGCAGTTCTTC. The encoded protein is CASSPIAGVGEQFF. V gene TRBV3-1 (or the pseudogene TRBV3-2) combines with J gene TRBJ2-1; 9 bases are a match to TRBD2. The CDR3 has 14 residues. Germline CDR1 is LGHDT and CDR2 is YNNKEL (reference sequence). The V and J ends lost 4 bases and 9 bases, in that order; junction bases with no gene match: 7.

The chain links TRBV5-4 to TRBJ2-7; 9 bases agree with TRBD2. The CDR3 loop spans 14 amino acids. CDR1 is SGHNT and CDR2 is YYREEE in the germline V gene (reference sequence). The J segment lost 7 bases and the V segment lost 2 bases, leaving 7 bases of the junction unmatched. For the CDR3, the DNA is TGTGCCAGCAGCTTTAGCGGGAGCGCAGGAGAGCAGTACTTC. Protein sequence: CASSFSGSAGEQYF. The full variable domain, with the rest looked up from reference TRBV5-4 and TRBJ2-7, is ETGVTQSPTHLIKTRGQQVTLRCSSQSGHNTVSWYQQALGQGPQFIFQYYREEENGRGNFPPRFSGLQFPNYSSELNVNALELDDSALYLCASSFSGSAGEQYFGPGTRLTVT.

This chain connects TRBV6-2 or TRBV6-3 to TRBJ2-3; 8 nucleotides line up with TRBD2. This CDR3 is built from 15 residues. The germline V gene encodes CDR1 MNHEY and CDR2 SVGEGT. With 3 bases clipped from V and 1 base from J, the junction kept 3 bases outside the gene matches. The CDR3 bases are TGTGCCAGCAGTTATAAGCGGGGGCGCACAGATACGCAGTATTTT. Protein: CASSYKRGRTDTQYF.

This clone showed up just a few times. The chain employs TRBV6-2 or TRBV6-3 and TRBJ1-2; the D is unclear. Per germline, CDR1 MNHEY and CDR2 SVGEGT. V dropped 2 bases and J dropped 4 bases, with 11 bases sitting between them. The CDR3 is 14 residues long. In DNA, the CDR3 is TGTGCCAGCAGTTACCTCGCGGCTACCTATGGCTACACCTTC. Translation: CASSYLAATYGYTF.

The chain joins TRBV5-6 to TRBJ2-1, with D unclear. Per germline, CDR1 SGHDT and CDR2 YYEEEE. The V and J ends lost 3 bases and 7 bases respectively, with 11 bases between them. The CDR3 is 13 amino acids. The CDR3 loop is CASSSTDFNEQFF. The CDR3 coding sequence is TGTGCCAGCAGCTCCACAGATTTTAATGAGCAGTTCTTC.

The table lists this clone with a few counts. The chain has TRBV7-2 and TRBJ2-7; 12 bases align to TRBD2. Per the germline V gene, CDR1 is SGHTA and CDR2 is FQGNSA. The CDR3 consists of 15 residues. Trimming at V came to 5 bases and at J to 3 bases, leaving 5 bases not matched to a gene. The CDR3 loop is CASSQQGLAGYEQYF. The CDR3 DNA follows: TGTGCCAGCAGCCAACAGGGACTAGCGGGCTACGAGCAGTACTTC. Filled out from reference TRBV7-2 and TRBJ2-7, the complete variable domain reads GAGVSQSPSNKVTEKGKDVELRCDPISGHTALYWYRQSLGQGLEFLIYFQGNSAPDKSGLPSDRFSAERTGGSVSTLTIQRTQQEDSAVYLCASSQQGLAGYEQYFGPGTRLTVT.

The chain has TRBV9 and TRBJ2-1; 8 bases match TRBD2. The CDR3 is made up of 14 amino acids. Trimming at V came to 4 bases and at J to 6 bases, leaving 6 bases not matched to a gene. In germline, CDR1 is SGDLS, CDR2 YYNGEE. CDR3 sequence: CASSSTGTSNEQFF. The CDR3 region has the DNA TGTGCCAGCAGCTCCACCGGGACTAGCAATGAGCAGTTCTTC.

This chain uses TRBV5-1 with TRBJ2-7; D is perhaps TRBD1 (6 bases). The CDR3 runs to 15 residues. The germline CDR1 and CDR2 sequences are SGHRS and YFSETQ. The germline V and J ends were trimmed by 3 bases and 2 bases, with 15 bases remaining between them. The DNA for the CDR3 is TGCGCCAGCAGCTACGAGGGACACCAAGCCTACGAGCAGTACTTC. Protein product: CASSYEGHQAYEQYF.

The rearrangement joins TRBV4-1 to TRBJ2-7; TRBD1 matches at 8 bases. Germline V CDR1 and CDR2: MGHRA, YSYEKL. The length of the CDR3 is 13 residues. V was pared by 0 bases and J by 8 bases, with 3 bases of the junction left unmatched. In nucleotides, the CDR3 is TGCGCCAGCAGCCAAGATGGGGACAGGCAGCAGTACTTC. It is translated as CASSQDGDRQQYF.

This chain links TRBV28 with TRBJ2-2; D is perhaps TRBD1 (6 bases). Trimming pared 2 bases from V and 9 bases from J, leaving 16 bases between. The CDR3 has 15 amino acids. Germline CDR1 MDHEN, CDR2 SYDVKM. CDR3 nucleotides: TGTGCCAGCAGTTTAGGGGGCGTGACAGAGCGGGAGCTGTTTTTT. Translating gives CASSLGGVTERELFF.

V and J are TRBV19 and TRBJ1-5; D is undetermined. V was clipped by 6 bases and J by 1 base, with 19 bases between them. Germline values: CDR1 LNHDA, CDR2 SQIVND (reference sequence). The CDR3 runs to 17 residues. CDR3: CASSPRAEVRSNQPQHF. CDR3 nucleotides: TGTGCCAGTAGCCCTCGGGCGGAGGTGAGAAGCAATCAGCCCCAGCATTTT.

Turning to this clone: A single base separates this from a much larger clone, so it may be a read error. The chain uses TRBV7-9 and TRBJ2-1; no clear D. Germline V CDR1 and CDR2: SEHNR, FQNEAQ (reference sequence). CDR3 length equals 12 residues. The V end lost 2 bases, the J end lost 6 bases, and 5 bases lay between the germline ends. This CDR3 reads CASSLSGNEQFF. The CDR3 region has the DNA TGTGCCAGCAGCTTATCAGGCAATGAGCAGTTCTTC.

The chain couples TRBV28 to TRBJ2-7, with D maybe TRBD2 (6 bases). Trimming cost V 7 bases and J 3 bases, with 16 bases left between them. The germline V gene encodes CDR1 MDHEN and CDR2 SYDVKM. The CDR3 covers 14 residues. For the CDR3, the DNA is TGTGCCAGCACGACCCCGACTAGGCTCTACGAGCAGTACTTC. It specifies CASTTPTRLYEQYF.

This clone was recorded only once. The chain recombines TRBV9 with TRBJ2-7; possible D gene TRBD2, 5 bases. The V gene lost 0 bases and the J gene lost 1 base, with 14 bases spanning the gap. The CDR3 is 16 amino acids. Germline V lookup: CDR1 SGDLS, CDR2 YYNGEE. CDR3 in amino acids: CASSVGVTSQSYEQYF. CDR3 nucleotides: TGTGCCAGCAGCGTAGGGGTTACTAGTCAATCCTACGAGCAGTACTTC.

This clone appeared a single time. V gene TRBV13 combines with J gene TRBJ1-1; D call uncertain. This CDR3 region has 14 residues. The V and J ends lost 2 bases and 7 bases respectively, with 14 bases between them. Germline V gene sequence: CDR1 PRHDT, CDR2 FYEKMQ (reference sequence). CDR3 DNA sequence: TGTGCCAGCAGCTTAAATGGTCCGTCGCGTGAAGCTTTCTTT. Translation: CASSLNGPSREAFF.

The chain couples TRBV24-1 to TRBJ2-7, with D possibly matching TRBD1 (6 bases). This CDR3 has 14 amino acids. CDR1 KGHDR and CDR2 SFDVKD come from the germline V gene. The ends were cut back, 4 bases at V and 1 base at J, with 10 bases in the middle. CDR3 region: CATSETGKSYEQYF. The CDR3 nucleotides read TGTGCCACCAGTGAAACAGGGAAATCCTACGAGCAGTACTTC.

The genes are TRBV5-8 and TRBJ1-4, with D tentatively TRBD1 (6 bases). CDR1 and CDR2 from the germline V gene are SGHTS and YDEGEE. The CDR3 has 15 residues. The V and J ends lost 4 bases and 3 bases respectively, with 13 bases between them. The CDR3 nucleotides are TGTGCCAGCAGCCCGCGGGGGCGGGCTAATGAAAAACTGTTTTTT. Amino acids: CASSPRGRANEKLFF. Together with reference TRBV5-8 and TRBJ1-4, the CDR3 gives the full variable domain: EAGVTQSPTHLIKTRGQQATLRCSPISGHTSVYWYQQALGLGLQFLLWYDEGEERNRGNFPPRFSGRQFPNYSSELNVNALELEDSALYLCASSPRGRANEKLFFGSGTQLSVL.

The V gene is TRBV28, the J gene TRBJ1-3, with D unresolved. V lost 4 bases and J 9 bases, leaving 10 bases between the germline ends. The V gene's germline CDR1 is MDHEN and CDR2 SYDVKM. CDR3 length: 12 amino acids. The CDR3 DNA reads TGTGCCAGCAGTTCTTGGAGTACCACCATATATTTT. Amino acids: CASSSWSTTIYF.

This rearrangement joins TRBV27 to TRBJ2-5; the match to TRBD1 covers 11 bases. V shed 4 bases and J 4 bases; nucleotides not matched to a gene: 2. Germline assignment: CDR1 MNHEY and CDR2 SMNVEV (reference sequence). The CDR3 covers 14 residues. The CDR3 DNA sequence: TGTGCCAGCAGTTCGGACAGGGGGCGAGAGACCCAGTACTTC. Translating it yields CASSSDRGRETQYF.

This sequence joins TRBV27 and TRBJ2-3; 8 nucleotides agree with TRBD2. V lost 5 bases and J lost 4; bases outside the gene matches: 8. From germline, CDR1 is MNHEY and CDR2 SMNVEV (reference sequence). The CDR3 is 15 amino acids. The CDR3 DNA reads as TGTGCCAGCAGTCTAACTCGGGAGGGCCCAGATACGCAGTATTTT. Residues: CASSLTREGPDTQYF.

CDR3 DNA sequence: TGTGCCAGCAGTTTAGGGCTAACGAACACCGGGGAGCTGTTTTTT. Its protein product is CASSLGLTNTGELFF. This chain joins TRBV27 and TRBJ2-2; D is undetermined. The germline V and J ends were trimmed by 2 bases and 0 bases, with 7 bases remaining between them. Germline V gene data show CDR1 as MNHEY and CDR2 as SMNVEV (reference sequence). This CDR3 has 15 residues.

The V call is TRBV24-1, the J call TRBJ2-3; 11 bases map to TRBD2. V lost 4 bases to trimming and J lost 1 base; unmatched junction nucleotides: 12. The length of the CDR3 is 19 residues. Germline lookup yields CDR1 KGHDR and CDR2 SFDVKD. The CDR3 region has the DNA TGTGCCACCAGTGACTCTCACCAGACTAGCGGGGTTGGCACAGATACGCAGTATTTT. Protein sequence: CATSDSHQTSGVGTDTQYF.

J is TRBJ1-6 and V is TRBV7-2; D is unclear. Trimming cost V 6 bases and J 10 bases, with 16 bases left between them. Germline V gene lookup returns CDR1 SGHTA and CDR2 FQGNSA. This CDR3 comprises 14 residues. The CDR3, as DNA: TGTGCCAGCAGTGTCCCGGGGATGAGCTCACCCCTCCACTTT. As protein: CASSVPGMSSPLHF.